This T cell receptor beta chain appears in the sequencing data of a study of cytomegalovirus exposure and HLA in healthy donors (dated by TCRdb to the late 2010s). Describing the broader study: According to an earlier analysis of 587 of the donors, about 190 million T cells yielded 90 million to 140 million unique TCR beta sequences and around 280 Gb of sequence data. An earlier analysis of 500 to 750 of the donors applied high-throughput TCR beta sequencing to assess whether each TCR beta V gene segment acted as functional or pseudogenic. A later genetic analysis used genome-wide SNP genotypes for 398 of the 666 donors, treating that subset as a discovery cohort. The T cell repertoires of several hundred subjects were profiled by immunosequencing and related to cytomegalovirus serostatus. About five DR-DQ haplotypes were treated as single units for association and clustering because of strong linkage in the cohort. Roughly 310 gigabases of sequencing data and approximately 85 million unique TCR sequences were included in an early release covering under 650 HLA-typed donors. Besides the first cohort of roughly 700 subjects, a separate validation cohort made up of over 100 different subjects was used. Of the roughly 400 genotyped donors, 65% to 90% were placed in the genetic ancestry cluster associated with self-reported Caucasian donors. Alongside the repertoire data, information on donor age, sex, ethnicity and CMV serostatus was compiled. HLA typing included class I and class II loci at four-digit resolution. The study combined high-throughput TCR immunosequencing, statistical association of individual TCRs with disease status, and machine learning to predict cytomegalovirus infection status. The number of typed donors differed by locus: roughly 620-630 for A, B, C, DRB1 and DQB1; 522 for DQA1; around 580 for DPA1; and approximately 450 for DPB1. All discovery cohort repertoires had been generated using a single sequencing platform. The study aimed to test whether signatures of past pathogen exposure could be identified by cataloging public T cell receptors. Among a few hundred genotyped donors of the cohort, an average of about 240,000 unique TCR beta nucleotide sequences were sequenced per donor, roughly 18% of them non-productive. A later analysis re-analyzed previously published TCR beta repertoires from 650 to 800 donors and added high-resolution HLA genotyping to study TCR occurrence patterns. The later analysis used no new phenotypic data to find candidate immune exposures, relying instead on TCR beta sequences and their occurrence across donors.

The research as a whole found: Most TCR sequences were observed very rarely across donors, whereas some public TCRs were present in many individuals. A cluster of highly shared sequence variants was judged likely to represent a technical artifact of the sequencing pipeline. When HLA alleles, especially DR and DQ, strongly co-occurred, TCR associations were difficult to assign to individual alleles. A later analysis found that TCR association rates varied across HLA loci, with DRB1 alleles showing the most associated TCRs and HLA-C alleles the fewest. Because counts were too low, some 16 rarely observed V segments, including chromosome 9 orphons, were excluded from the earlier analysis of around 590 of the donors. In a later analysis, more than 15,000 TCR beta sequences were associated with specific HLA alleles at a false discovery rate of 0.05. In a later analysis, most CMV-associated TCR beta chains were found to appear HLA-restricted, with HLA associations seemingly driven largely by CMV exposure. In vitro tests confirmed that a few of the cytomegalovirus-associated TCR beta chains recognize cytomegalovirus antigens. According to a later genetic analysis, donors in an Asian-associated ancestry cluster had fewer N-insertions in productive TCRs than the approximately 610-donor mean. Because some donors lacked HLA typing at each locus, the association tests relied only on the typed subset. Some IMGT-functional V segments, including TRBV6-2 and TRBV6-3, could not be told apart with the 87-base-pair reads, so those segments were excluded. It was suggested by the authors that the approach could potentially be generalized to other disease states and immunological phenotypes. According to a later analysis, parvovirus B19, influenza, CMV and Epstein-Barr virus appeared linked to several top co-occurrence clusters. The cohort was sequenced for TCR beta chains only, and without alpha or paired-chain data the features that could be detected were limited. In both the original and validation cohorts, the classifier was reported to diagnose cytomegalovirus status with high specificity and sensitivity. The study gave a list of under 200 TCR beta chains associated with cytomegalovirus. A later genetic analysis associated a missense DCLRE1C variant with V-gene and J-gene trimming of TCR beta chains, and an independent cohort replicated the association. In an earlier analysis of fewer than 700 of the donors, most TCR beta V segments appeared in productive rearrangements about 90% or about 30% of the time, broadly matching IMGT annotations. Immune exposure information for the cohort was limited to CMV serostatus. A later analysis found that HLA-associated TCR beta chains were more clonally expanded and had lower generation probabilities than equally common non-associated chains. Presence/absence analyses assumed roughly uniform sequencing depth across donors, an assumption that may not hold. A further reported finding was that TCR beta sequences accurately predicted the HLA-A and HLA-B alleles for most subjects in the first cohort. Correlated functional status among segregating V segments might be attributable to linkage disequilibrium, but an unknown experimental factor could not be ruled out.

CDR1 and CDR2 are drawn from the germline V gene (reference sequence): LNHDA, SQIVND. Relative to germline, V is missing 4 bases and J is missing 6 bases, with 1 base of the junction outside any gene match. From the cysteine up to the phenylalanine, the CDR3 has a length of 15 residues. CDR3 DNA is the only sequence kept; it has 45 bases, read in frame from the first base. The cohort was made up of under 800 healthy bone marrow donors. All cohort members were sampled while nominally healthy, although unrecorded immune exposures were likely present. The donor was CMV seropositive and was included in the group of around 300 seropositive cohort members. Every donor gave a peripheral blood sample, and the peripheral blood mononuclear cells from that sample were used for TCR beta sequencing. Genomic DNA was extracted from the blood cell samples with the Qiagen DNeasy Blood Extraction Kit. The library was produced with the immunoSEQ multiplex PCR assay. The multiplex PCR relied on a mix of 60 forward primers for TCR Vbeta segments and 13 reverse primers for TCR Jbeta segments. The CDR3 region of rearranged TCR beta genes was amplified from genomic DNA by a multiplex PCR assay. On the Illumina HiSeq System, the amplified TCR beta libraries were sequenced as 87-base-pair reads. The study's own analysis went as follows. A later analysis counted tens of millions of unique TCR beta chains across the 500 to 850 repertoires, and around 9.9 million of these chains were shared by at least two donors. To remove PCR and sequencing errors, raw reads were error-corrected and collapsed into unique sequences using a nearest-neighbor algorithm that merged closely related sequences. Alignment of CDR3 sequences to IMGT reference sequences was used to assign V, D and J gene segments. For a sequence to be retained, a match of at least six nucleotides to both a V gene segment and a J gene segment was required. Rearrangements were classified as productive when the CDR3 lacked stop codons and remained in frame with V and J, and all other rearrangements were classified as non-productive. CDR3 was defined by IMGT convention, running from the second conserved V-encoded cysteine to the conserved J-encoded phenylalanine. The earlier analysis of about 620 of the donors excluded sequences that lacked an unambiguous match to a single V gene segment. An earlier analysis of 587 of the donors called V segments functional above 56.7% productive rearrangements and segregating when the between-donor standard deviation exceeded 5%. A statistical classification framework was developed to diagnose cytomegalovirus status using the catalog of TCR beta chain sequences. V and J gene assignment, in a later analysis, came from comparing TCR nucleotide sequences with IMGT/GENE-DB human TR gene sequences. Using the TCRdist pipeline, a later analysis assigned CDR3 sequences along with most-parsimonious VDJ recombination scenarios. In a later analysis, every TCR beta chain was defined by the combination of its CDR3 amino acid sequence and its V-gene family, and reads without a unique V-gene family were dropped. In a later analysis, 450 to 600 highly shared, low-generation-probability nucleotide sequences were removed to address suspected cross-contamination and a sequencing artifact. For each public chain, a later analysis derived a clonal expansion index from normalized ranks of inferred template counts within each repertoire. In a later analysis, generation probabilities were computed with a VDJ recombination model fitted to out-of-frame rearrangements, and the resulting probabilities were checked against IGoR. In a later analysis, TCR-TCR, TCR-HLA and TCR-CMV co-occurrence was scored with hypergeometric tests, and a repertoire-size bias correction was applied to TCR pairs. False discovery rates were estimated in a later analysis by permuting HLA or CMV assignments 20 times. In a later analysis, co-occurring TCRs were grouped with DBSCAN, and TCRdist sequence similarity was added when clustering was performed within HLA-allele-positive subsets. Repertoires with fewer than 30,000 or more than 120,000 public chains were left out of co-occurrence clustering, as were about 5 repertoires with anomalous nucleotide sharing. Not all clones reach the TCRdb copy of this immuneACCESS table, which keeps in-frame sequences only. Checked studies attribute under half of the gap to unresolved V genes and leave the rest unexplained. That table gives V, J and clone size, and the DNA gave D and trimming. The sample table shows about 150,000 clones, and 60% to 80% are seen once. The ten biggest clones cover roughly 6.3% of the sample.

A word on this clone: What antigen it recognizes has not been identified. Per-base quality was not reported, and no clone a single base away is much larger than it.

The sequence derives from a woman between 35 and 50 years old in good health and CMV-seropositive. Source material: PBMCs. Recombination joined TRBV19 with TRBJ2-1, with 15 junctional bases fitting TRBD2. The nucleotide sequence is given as TGTGCCAGTAGTACGGGACTAGCGGGGGGCAATGAGCAGTTCTTC. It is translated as CASSTGLAGGNEQFF.